These 19 T cell receptor beta chains originate from one sample sequenced in a study of control samples from healthy donors and cancer patients. Clones were sequenced by immunoSEQ multiplex PCR, and TCRdb holds only the in-frame ones, with some missing. Among 100,000 or so clones listed, roughly 91% were seen once. What was sequenced was blood. The receptors come from a young man in good health.

This chain links TRBV5-5 with TRBJ1-1; the D gene is possibly TRBD1 (5 bases). Germline V gene data show CDR1 as SGHKS and CDR2 as YYEKEE (reference sequence). Trimming cost V 0 bases and J 3 bases, with 6 bases left between them. This CDR3 comprises 13 residues. The CDR3 DNA sequence: TGTGCCAGCAGCTTGGCGGGGGACACTGAAGCTTTCTTT. Encoded protein: CASSLAGDTEAFF. Looking up the rest from reference TRBV5-5 and TRBJ1-1 gives the full variable domain: DAGVTQSPTHLIKTRGQQVTLRCSPISGHKSVSWYQQVLGQGPQFIFQYYEKEERGRGNFPDRFSARQFPNYSSELNVNALLLGDSALYLCASSLAGDTEAFFGQGTRLTVV.

V and J are TRBV10-1 and TRBJ1-1; 8 nucleotides align to TRBD1. Trimming at V came to 8 bases and at J to 2 bases, leaving 4 bases not matched to a gene. The CDR3 sequence is 13 residues long. CDR1 is WNHNN, CDR2 SYGVQD, per germline (reference sequence). CDR3 loop: CASRQGLNTEAFF. The CDR3 DNA sequence: TGCGCCAGCCGACAGGGGCTAAACACTGAAGCTTTCTTT.

The chain combines TRBV10-3 with TRBJ1-4; weak D call: TRBD1 (5 bases). CDR3 length equals 15 residues. V shed 4 bases and J shed 0 bases, with 9 bases lying between them. Germline-derived CDR1 and CDR2 are ENHRY and SYGVKD. The CDR3 sequence: CAISGGVSTNEKLFF. CDR3 DNA sequence: TGTGCCATCAGTGGGGGGGTCTCAACTAATGAAAAACTGTTTTTT.

The CDR3, as DNA: TGTGCCAGCAGCTTAATTTTAGGACAGGGAAGCGAGACCCAGTACTTC. Its protein is CASSLILGQGSETQYF. J is TRBJ2-5 and V is TRBV7-2; 8 bases fit TRBD1. The V and J ends lost 2 bases and 5 bases, in that order; junction bases with no gene match: 10. The CDR3 runs 16 residues. From germline, CDR1 is SGHTA and CDR2 FQGNSA. Based on the CDR3 plus reference TRBV7-2 and TRBJ2-5, the full variable domain is GAGVSQSPSNKVTEKGKDVELRCDPISGHTALYWYRQSLGQGLEFLIYFQGNSAPDKSGLPSDRFSAERTGGSVSTLTIQRTQQEDSAVYLCASSLILGQGSETQYFGPGTRLLVL.

This clone was seen just once. The chain couples TRBV7-8 to TRBJ2-5, with D uncertain. Trimming left V 2 bases short and J 4 bases short, with 11 bases between. Per germline, CDR1 SGHVS and CDR2 FQNEAQ. This CDR3 spans 14 amino acids. The CDR3 here is CASSLRRVGETQYF. CDR3 sequence (DNA): TGTGCCAGCAGCTTACGTAGGGTTGGAGAGACCCAGTACTTC.

Only a few counts were recorded for this clone. The J gene is TRBJ1-1, the V gene TRBV28; 7 bases match TRBD1. The CDR3 runs 16 residues. The germline V gene has CDR1 MDHEN and CDR2 SYDVKM. V shed 5 bases and J 5 bases; nucleotides not matched to a gene: 14. CDR3 amino acids: CASSRSLVRGRTEAFF. The CDR3, as DNA: TGTGCCAGCAGTCGATCCCTGGTTAGGGGGCGAACTGAAGCTTTCTTT.

The V call is TRBV6-2 or TRBV6-3, the J call TRBJ2-7; D is unresolved. CDR3 length equals 15 residues. From germline, CDR1 is MNHEY and CDR2 SVGEGT. The V end lost 1 base, the J end lost 3 bases, and 13 bases lay between the germline ends. The CDR3 reads CASSYFPGRIYEQYF. The CDR3 DNA sequence: TGTGCCAGCAGTTACTTCCCCGGACGGATCTACGAGCAGTACTTC.

The CDR3 region has the DNA TGTGCCAGCAGGCCCGCTAGCACAGATACGCAGTATTTT. As protein: CASRPASTDTQYF. This rearrangement joins TRBV5-4 to TRBJ2-3; D ambiguous. This CDR3 has 13 amino acids. Trimming took 5 bases from V and 0 from J, leaving 7 bases between them. Per germline, CDR1 SGHNT and CDR2 YYREEE (reference sequence).

The sample holds one count of this clone. The chain uses TRBV28 and TRBJ1-6, with 11 bases identical to TRBD1. Germline V gene sequence: CDR1 MDHEN, CDR2 SYDVKM. J gave up 9 bases and V 5 bases, and 9 bases lay outside the gene matches. The CDR3 consists of 16 residues. DNA of the CDR3: TGTGCCAGCAGTGCACCCACCGGGACAGGGGGTTCACCCCTCCACTTT. Its translation: CASSAPTGTGGSPLHF.

CDR3 sequence (DNA): TGTGCCAGCAGCCCCCTAAGCGGGAGTACCTACGAGCAGTACTTC. Residues: CASSPLSGSTYEQYF. This rearrangement joins TRBV6-2 or TRBV6-3 to TRBJ2-7, with 8 bases aligning to TRBD2. Germline CDR1 reads MNHEY; CDR2 reads SVGEGT. The CDR3 length is 15 residues. V was pared by 6 bases and J by 2 bases, with 9 bases of the junction left unmatched.

This chain uses TRBV10-3 with TRBJ1-2, with D possibly matching TRBD1 (6 bases). This CDR3 has 13 residues. Germline CDR1 ENHRY, CDR2 SYGVKD. V lost 3 bases and J lost 4, with 9 bases in between. The CDR3 spells CAISDQTGYGYTF. Here the CDR3 DNA reads TGTGCCATCAGTGATCAGACAGGCTATGGCTACACCTTC.

The rearrangement links TRBV5-1 to TRBJ2-3, with D maybe TRBD1 (6 bases). The CDR3 is 14 amino acids. V lost 2 bases to trimming and J lost 2 bases, with 9 bases between them. The germline V gene has CDR1 SGHRS and CDR2 YFSETQ. CDR3 sequence (DNA): TGCGCCAGCAGCTTAGACAGGAACACAGATACGCAGTATTTT. Translating it yields CASSLDRNTDTQYF. Combining the CDR3 with reference TRBV5-1 and TRBJ2-3 gives the whole variable domain KAGVTQTPRYLIKTRGQQVTLSCSPISGHRSVSWYQQTPGQGLQFLFEYFSETQRNKGNFPGRFSGRQFSNSRSEMNVSTLELGDSALYLCASSLDRNTDTQYFGPGTRLTVL.

The rearrangement uses TRBV12-3 or TRBV12-4 and TRBJ2-7; D remains ambiguous. The CDR3 loop spans 13 amino acids. The V end lost 6 bases, the J end lost 6 bases, and 15 bases lay between the germline ends. For the CDR3, the DNA is TGTGCCAGCAGCTTAAATCTCGGAAGCGAGCAGTACTTC. Translating gives CASSLNLGSEQYF.

This chain uses TRBV6-2 or TRBV6-3 with TRBJ2-1; 7 nucleotides match TRBD2. The CDR3 runs to 14 residues. V lost 0 bases and J lost 4; bases outside the gene matches: 0. In germline, CDR1 is MNHEY, CDR2 SVGEGT. This CDR3 reads CASSYSREYNEQFF. In nucleotides, the CDR3 is TGTGCCAGCAGTTACTCGCGGGAGTACAATGAGCAGTTCTTC.

V usage is TRBV15 and J usage is TRBJ2-1; 9 positions match TRBD2. Germline V lookup: CDR1 LNHNV, CDR2 YYDKDF (reference sequence). CDR3 size: 16 residues. The V and J ends lost 5 bases and 5 bases, in that order; junction bases with no gene match: 10. Here the CDR3 reads CATSPRLAGRDNEQFF. CDR3 nucleotide sequence: TGTGCCACCAGCCCCCGGCTAGCGGGGCGTGACAATGAGCAGTTCTTC. The full variable domain, rest sourced from reference TRBV15 and TRBJ2-1, is DAMVIQNPRYQVTQFGKPVTLSCSQTLNHNVMYWYQQKSSQAPKLLFHYYDKDFNNEADTPDNFQSRRPNTSFCFLDIRSPGLGDTAMYLCATSPRLAGRDNEQFFGPGTRLTVL.

The V call is TRBV7-7, the J call TRBJ2-1; D not resolved. The CDR3 has 16 amino acids. The V end was cut by 2 bases, the J end by 5 bases, with 16 bases between. Germline V gives CDR1 SSHAT, CDR2 FNYEAQ (reference sequence). CDR3 in amino acids: CASSLFMVSRHNEQFF. CDR3 nucleotides: TGTGCCAGCAGCTTATTTATGGTGTCCAGACACAATGAGCAGTTCTTC.

A few counts support this clone. The chain recombines TRBV30 with TRBJ1-1; 9 bases are shared with TRBD1. The junction had 9 bases not matched to a gene; V was cut back by 2 bases and J by 8 bases. The CDR3 has 14 residues. CDR1 GTSNPN and CDR2 SVGIG come from the germline V gene (reference sequence). This chain's CDR3 is CAWSPWDRVKEAFF. Written as DNA, the CDR3 is TGTGCCTGGAGTCCGTGGGACAGGGTTAAAGAAGCTTTCTTT.

The CDR3 here is CASSDSNSAAAQYF. CDR3 sequence (DNA): TGTGCCAGCAGTGACTCGAATTCGGCCGCGGCGCAGTATTTT. V usage is TRBV6-4 and J usage is TRBJ2-3; D remains ambiguous. The ends were cut back, 0 bases at V and 10 bases at J, with 14 bases in the middle. Germline lookup yields CDR1 MRHNA and CDR2 SNTAGT. The CDR3 spans 14 residues.

The chain links TRBV6-5 to TRBJ2-7; TRBD2 matches 10 bases. Germline V gene sequence: CDR1 MNHEY, CDR2 SVGAGI. The junction had 6 bases not matched to a gene; V was cut back by 4 bases and J by 0 bases. This CDR3 spans 16 amino acids. In DNA, the CDR3 is TGTGCCAGCAGTTTCTCACTAGCGGGATCCTCCTACGAGCAGTACTTC. As protein: CASSFSLAGSSYEQYF.